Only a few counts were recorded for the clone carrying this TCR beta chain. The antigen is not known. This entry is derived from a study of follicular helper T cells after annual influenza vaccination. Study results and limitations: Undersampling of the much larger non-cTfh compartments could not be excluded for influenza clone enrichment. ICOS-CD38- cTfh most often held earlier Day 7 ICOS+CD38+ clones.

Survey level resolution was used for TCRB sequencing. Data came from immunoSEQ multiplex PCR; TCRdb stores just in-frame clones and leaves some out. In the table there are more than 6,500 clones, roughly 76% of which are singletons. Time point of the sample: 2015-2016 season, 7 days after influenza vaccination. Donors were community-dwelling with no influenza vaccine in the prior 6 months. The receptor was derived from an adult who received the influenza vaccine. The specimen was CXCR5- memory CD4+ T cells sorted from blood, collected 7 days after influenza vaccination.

The DNA of the CDR3 is TGTGCCAGCAGTCCACTAGCGGGCAGCTCCTACAATGAGCAGTTCTTC. Translated, it gives CASSPLAGSSYNEQFF. The rearrangement uses TRBV14 and TRBJ2-1, with 9 bases identical to TRBD2. CDR1 SGHDN and CDR2 FVKESK come from the germline V gene. The CDR3 is made up of 16 amino acids. J lost 0 bases, V lost 6 bases, and 6 bases had no gene match.